Sequencing of this T cell receptor beta chain was carried out in a study of control samples from healthy donors and cancer patients. Trimming took off 4 bases at V and 4 bases at J, with 7 bases between the two ends. The CDR3 spans 11 residues. Germline assignment: CDR1 SQVTM and CDR2 ANQGSEA. Data came from immunoSEQ multiplex PCR; TCRdb stores just in-frame clones and leaves some out. The sample comprises some 140,000 clones, about 85% of which are singletons, and roughly 10% rests with the top ten. The genes are TRBV29-1 and TRBJ1-2; D ambiguous. The sequenced sample consisted of blood. This TCR derives from a woman aged 25 to 39 in good health. The CDR3 region is CSVVRAYGYTF. In DNA form, the CDR3 reads TGCAGCGTTGTGAGGGCCTATGGCTACACCTTC.